The next 13 T cell receptor beta chains were all read from a single sample in a study of blood T cell repertoires in COVID-19 (dated by TCRdb to 2018 to 2020). The library was made by the immunoSEQ multiplex PCR assay. TCRdb retrieved this table from immuneACCESS and kept in-frame rearrangements only. Not all clones are present; in checked studies, unresolved V genes account for under half, and no reason is known for the remainder. The sample table contains a few hundred thousand clones; only one count was recorded for roughly 84% of them. The top ten clones comprise approximately 3.1% of the sample. Sequenced material: PBMCs or T cells enriched from blood (not recorded which). The receptors shown here come from a woman aged 25 to 39 who had recovered from COVID-19.

Only one count was recorded for this clone. The V call is TRBV7-9, the J call TRBJ1-4; 7 bases agree with TRBD1. Germline V gene data show CDR1 as SEHNR and CDR2 as FQNEAQ (reference sequence). J gave up 5 bases and V 4 bases, and 10 bases lay outside the gene matches. CDR3 length: 16 residues. The CDR3 DNA reads as TGTGCCAGCAGCTCCCCGACAGGGTCCGCGAATGAAAAACTGTTTTTT. Translation gives CASSSPTGSANEKLFF.

The chain combines TRBV4-1 with TRBJ2-2; 8 nucleotides align to TRBD2. This CDR3 region has 14 residues. The germline CDR1 and CDR2 sequences are MGHRA and YSYEKL. V shed 2 bases and J 6 bases; nucleotides not matched to a gene: 2. As DNA, the CDR3 is TGCGCCAGCAGCCAACGCGGGGGGCCCGGGGAGCTGTTTTTT. It yields the protein CASSQRGGPGELFF.

The chain is built from TRBV19 and TRBJ2-1; 11 nucleotides line up with TRBD2. Germline V gene sequence: CDR1 LNHDA, CDR2 SQIVND (reference sequence). This CDR3 spans 15 amino acids. With V trimmed by 6 bases and J by 5 bases, 6 bases remained unmatched. Here the CDR3 reads CASSHLAGGHNEQFF. Written as DNA, the CDR3 is TGTGCCAGTAGCCACCTAGCGGGGGGCCACAATGAGCAGTTCTTC.

The chain is built from TRBV2 and TRBJ1-1; 8 bases are a match to TRBD1. J gave up 4 bases and V 11 bases, and 9 bases lay outside the gene matches. CDR3 length: 13 residues. Germline lookup yields CDR1 SNHLY and CDR2 FYNNEI. CDR3 sequence reads: CASGTGGGTEAFF. In DNA, the CDR3 is TGTGCCTCCGGGACAGGTGGGGGCACTGAAGCTTTCTTT.

The gene calls are TRBV19 and TRBJ1-5; D gene ambiguous. Between the trimmed V and J ends, which lost 3 bases and 1 base, there was a span of 7 bases. From germline, CDR1 is LNHDA and CDR2 SQIVND (reference sequence). This CDR3 comprises 14 residues. CDR3 in amino acids: CASSMMGSNQPQHF. DNA for the CDR3: TGTGCCAGTAGTATGATGGGCAGCAATCAGCCCCAGCATTTT.

The gene calls are TRBV6-5 and TRBJ2-7, with D perhaps TRBD1 (5 bases). Trimming cost V 6 bases and J 6 bases, with 18 bases left between them. Germline loops: CDR1 MNHEY, CDR2 SVGAGI. CDR3 length equals 14 residues. CDR3 bases: TGTGCCAGCAGGAGAGGACAAGTCCAATCCGAGCAGTACTTC. It specifies CASRRGQVQSEQYF.

This clone was recorded a few times. This rearrangement joins TRBV7-9 to TRBJ2-1; 7 bases agree with TRBD2. The V and J ends lost 5 bases and 5 bases, in that order; junction bases with no gene match: 12. CDR1 SEHNR and CDR2 FQNEAQ come from the germline V gene (reference sequence). The CDR3 is made up of 16 amino acids. This chain's CDR3 is CASSPIKAGVNNEQFF. In nucleotides, the CDR3 is TGTGCCAGCAGCCCTATTAAGGCGGGGGTTAACAATGAGCAGTTCTTC.

V and J are TRBV6-4 and TRBJ2-4, with 7 positions matching TRBD1. Losses at the gene ends were 4 bases for V and 0 bases for J; bases not matched to a gene: 6. This CDR3 contains 16 residues. Germline V lookup: CDR1 MRHNA, CDR2 SNTAGT. The CDR3, as DNA: TGTGCCAGCAGTGTAAACAGGGGCCTAGCCAAAAACATTCAGTACTTC. Its protein product is CASSVNRGLAKNIQYF.

A remark on this clone: The same CDR3 also results from other DNA sequences found in this sample. The rearrangement joins TRBV28 to TRBJ1-1; the D is unclear. V lost 3 bases and J 5 bases, leaving 7 bases between the germline ends. The CDR3 runs 12 residues. The germline V gene has CDR1 MDHEN and CDR2 SYDVKM. DNA of the CDR3: TGTGCCAGCAGTTTTGGAGGAACTGAAGCTTTCTTT. This encodes CASSFGGTEAFF.

This chain joins TRBV29-1 and TRBJ2-5; 8 bases are a match to TRBD2. Germline-derived CDR1 and CDR2 are SQVTM and ANQGSEA. The CDR3 spans 11 residues. V shed 8 bases, J shed 5 bases, and the junction held 4 bases outside the gene matches. CDR3 sequence (DNA): TGCAGCAAATTAGCGGGGGAGACCCAGTACTTC. It is translated as CSKLAGETQYF.

This clone was recorded once. The CDR3 bases are TGTGCCATCAGTGAGTTAAAACTAGCGGGGACAAGTAGCACAGATACGCAGTATTTT. Amino acids: CAISELKLAGTSSTDTQYF. This chain joins TRBV10-3 and TRBJ2-3; TRBD2 matches 10 bases. J lost 0 bases, V lost 1 base, and 10 bases had no gene match. The CDR3 runs to 19 residues. CDR1 and CDR2 (germline): ENHRY, SYGVKD.

In its sample, this clone was seen once. This rearrangement joins TRBV9 to TRBJ1-6; tentatively, D is TRBD1 (6 bases). Germline V gene sequence: CDR1 SGDLS, CDR2 YYNGEE. Between the trimmed V and J ends, which lost 4 bases and 2 bases, there was a span of 31 bases. The CDR3 loop spans 22 amino acids. CDR3 in DNA: TGTGCCAGCAGCCCTAGGGGGGGTCGGGTCGCCTATAGTAGAACCTATAATTCACCCCTCCACTTT. Its protein is CASSPRGGRVAYSRTYNSPLHF.

This clone occurred a few times. V usage is TRBV29-1 and J usage is TRBJ2-2, with D possibly being TRBD1 (5 bases). Germline V lookup: CDR1 SQVTM, CDR2 ANQGSEA. V lost 6 bases and J lost 1, with 9 bases in between. The CDR3 length is 13 residues. The CDR3, as DNA: TGCAGCGTGAAACAGGAGAACACCGGGGAGCTGTTTTTT. It specifies CSVKQENTGELFF.